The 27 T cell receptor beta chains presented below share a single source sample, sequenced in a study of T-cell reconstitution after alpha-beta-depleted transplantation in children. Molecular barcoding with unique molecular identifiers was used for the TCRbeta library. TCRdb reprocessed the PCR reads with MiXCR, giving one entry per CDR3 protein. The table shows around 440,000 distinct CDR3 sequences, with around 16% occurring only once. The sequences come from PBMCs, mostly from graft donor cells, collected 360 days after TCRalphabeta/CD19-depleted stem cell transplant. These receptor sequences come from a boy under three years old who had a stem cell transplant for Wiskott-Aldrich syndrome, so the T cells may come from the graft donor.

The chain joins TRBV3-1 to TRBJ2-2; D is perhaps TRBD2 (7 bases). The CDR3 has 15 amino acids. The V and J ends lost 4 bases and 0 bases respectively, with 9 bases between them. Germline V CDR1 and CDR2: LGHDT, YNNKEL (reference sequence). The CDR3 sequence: CASSPGGPNTGELFF. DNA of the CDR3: TGTGCCAGCAGCCCGGGGGGCCCGAACACCGGGGAGCTGTTTTTT.

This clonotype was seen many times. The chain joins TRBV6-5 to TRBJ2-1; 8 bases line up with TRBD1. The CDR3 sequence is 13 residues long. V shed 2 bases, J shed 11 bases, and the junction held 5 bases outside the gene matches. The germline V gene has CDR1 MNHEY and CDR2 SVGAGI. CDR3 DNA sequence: TGTGCCAGCAGTTACAGACAGGGGTTTAAGCAGTTCTTC. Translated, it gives CASSYRQGFKQFF.

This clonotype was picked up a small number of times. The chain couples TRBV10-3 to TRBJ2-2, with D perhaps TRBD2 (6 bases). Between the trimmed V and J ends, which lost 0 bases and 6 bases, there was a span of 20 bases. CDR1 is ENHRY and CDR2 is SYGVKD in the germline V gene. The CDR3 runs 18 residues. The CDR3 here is CAISESSPSGSISGELFF. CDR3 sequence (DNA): TGTGCCATCAGTGAGTCATCCCCCTCCGGGAGTATATCCGGGGAGCTGTTTTTT.

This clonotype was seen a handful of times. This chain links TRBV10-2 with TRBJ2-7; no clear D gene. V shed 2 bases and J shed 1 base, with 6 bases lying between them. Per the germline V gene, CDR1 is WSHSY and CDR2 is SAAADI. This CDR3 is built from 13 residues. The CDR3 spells CASSEGVSYEQYF. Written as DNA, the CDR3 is TGCGCCAGCAGTGAGGGGGTGTCCTACGAGCAGTACTTC.

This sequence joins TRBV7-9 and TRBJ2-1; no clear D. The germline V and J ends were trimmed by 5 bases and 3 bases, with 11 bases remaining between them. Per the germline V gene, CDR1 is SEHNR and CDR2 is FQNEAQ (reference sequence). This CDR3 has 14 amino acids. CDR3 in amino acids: CASSLGPGYNEQFF. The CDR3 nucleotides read TGTGCCAGCAGCCTAGGTCCCGGCTACAATGAGCAGTTCTTC. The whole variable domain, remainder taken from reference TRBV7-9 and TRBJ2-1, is DTGVSQNPRHKITKRGQNVTFRCDPISEHNRLYWYRQTLGQGPEFLTYFQNEAQLEKSRLLSDRFSAERPKGSFSTLEIQRTEQGDSAMYLCASSLGPGYNEQFFGPGTRLTVL.

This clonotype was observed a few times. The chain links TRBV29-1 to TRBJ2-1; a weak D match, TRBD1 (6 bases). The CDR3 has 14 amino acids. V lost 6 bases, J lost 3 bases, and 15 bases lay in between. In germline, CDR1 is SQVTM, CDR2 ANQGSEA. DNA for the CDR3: TGCAGCGTATTCCGCAGGGGTGGCTACAATGAGCAGTTCTTC. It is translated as CSVFRRGGYNEQFF.

The CDR3 DNA follows: TGTGCCATCAGTGTGGGACTAGCTGGGACCGGGGAGCTGTTTTTT. Its translation is CAISVGLAGTGELFF. The V call is TRBV10-3, the J call TRBJ2-2; 9 bases align to TRBD2. Per the germline V gene, CDR1 is ENHRY and CDR2 is SYGVKD. V was clipped by 4 bases and J by 5 bases; unmatched bases: 5. This CDR3 region has 15 residues.

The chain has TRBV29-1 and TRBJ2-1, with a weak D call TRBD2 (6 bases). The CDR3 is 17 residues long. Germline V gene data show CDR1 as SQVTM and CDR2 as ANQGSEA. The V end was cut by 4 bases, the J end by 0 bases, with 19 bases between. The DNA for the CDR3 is TGCAGCGTTGTGTCCTTCGTAGCGGTCAGCTCCTACAATGAGCAGTTCTTC. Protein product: CSVVSFVAVSSYNEQFF.

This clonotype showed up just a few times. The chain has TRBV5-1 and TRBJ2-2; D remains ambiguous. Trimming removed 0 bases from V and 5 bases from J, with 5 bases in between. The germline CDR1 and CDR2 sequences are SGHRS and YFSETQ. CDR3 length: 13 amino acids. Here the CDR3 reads CASSLGQTGELFF. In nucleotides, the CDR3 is TGCGCCAGCAGCTTGGGGCAGACCGGGGAGCTGTTTTTT.

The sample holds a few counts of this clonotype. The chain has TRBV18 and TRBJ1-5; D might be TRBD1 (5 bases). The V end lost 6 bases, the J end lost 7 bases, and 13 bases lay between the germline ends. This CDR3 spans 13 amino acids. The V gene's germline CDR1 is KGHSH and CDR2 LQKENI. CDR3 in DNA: TGTGCCAGCTCTTCGGCCAGGGACCAGCCCCAGCATTTT. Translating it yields CASSSARDQPQHF.

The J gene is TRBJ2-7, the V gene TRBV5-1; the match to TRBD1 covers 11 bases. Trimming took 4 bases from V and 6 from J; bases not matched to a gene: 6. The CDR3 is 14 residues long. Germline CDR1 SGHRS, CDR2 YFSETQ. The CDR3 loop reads CASSNRTGGVEQYF. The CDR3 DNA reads TGCGCCAGCAGCAACCGGACAGGGGGCGTCGAGCAGTACTTC.

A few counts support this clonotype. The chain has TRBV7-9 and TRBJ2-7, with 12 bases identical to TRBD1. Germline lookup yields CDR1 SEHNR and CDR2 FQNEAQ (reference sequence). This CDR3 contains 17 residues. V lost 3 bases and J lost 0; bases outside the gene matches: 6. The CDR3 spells CASSLSGTGGASYEQYF. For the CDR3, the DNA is TGTGCCAGCAGCTTGTCCGGGACAGGGGGCGCCTCCTACGAGCAGTACTTC.

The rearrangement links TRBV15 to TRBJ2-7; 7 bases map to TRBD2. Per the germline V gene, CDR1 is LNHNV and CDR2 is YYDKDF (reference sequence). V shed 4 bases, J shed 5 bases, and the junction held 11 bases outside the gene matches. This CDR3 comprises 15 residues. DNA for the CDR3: TGTGCCACCAGCACCGGGACTAAACCCCTTGACGAGCAGTACTTC. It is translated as CATSTGTKPLDEQYF.

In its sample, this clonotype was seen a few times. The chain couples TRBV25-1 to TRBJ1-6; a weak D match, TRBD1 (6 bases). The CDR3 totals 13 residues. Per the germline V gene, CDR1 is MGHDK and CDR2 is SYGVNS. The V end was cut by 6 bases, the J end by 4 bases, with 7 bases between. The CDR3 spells CASRDSYNSPLHF. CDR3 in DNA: TGTGCCAGCAGGGACAGTTATAATTCACCCCTCCACTTT.

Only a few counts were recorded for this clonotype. For the CDR3, the DNA is TGCAGTGCTACCGACATTTCCTACGAGCAGTACTTC. It translates to CSATDISYEQYF. This chain links TRBV20-1 with TRBJ2-7; no clear D. Trimming shortened V by 4 bases and J by 1 base, and 8 bases separated the two germline ends. Looked up from germline, CDR1 is DFQATT and CDR2 is SNEGSKA (reference sequence). The CDR3 has 12 residues.

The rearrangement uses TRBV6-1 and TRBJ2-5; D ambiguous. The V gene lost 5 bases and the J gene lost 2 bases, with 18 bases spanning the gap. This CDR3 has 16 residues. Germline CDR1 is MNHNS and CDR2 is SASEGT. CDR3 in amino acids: CASSPKTRGVQETQYF. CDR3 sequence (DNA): TGTGCCAGCAGTCCTAAAACGAGAGGAGTTCAAGAGACCCAGTACTTC.

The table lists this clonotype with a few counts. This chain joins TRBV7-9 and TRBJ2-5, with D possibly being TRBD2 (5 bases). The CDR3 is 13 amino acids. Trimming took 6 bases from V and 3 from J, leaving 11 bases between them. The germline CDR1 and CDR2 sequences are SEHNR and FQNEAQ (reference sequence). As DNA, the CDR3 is TGTGCCAGCAGAACCACTAGGGAAGAGACCCAGTACTTC. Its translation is CASRTTREETQYF.

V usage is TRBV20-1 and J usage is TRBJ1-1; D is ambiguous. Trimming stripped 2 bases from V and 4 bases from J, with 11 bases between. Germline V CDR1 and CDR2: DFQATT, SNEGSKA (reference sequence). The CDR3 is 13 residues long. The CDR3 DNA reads TGCAGTGCTAGATGGCTATCGGTCACTGAAGCTTTCTTT. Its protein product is CSARWLSVTEAFF.

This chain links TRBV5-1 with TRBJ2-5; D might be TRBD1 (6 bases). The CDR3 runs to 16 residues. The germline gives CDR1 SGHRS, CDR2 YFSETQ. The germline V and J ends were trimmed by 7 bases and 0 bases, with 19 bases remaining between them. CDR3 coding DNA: TGCGCCAGCCGTTTGGTAGGGGGTGCGGACCAAGAGACCCAGTACTTC. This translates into CASRLVGGADQETQYF.

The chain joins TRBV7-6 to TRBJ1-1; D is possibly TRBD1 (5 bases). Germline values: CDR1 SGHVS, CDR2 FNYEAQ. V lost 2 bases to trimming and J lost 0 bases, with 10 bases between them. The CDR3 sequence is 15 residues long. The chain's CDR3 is CASSLYGGLNTEAFF. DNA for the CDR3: TGTGCCAGCAGCTTATACGGGGGACTGAACACTGAAGCTTTCTTT.

DNA for the CDR3: TGTGCCAGCAGTGAAGCCGGGACAGGGGTCTACGAGCAGTACTTC. Its translation: CASSEAGTGVYEQYF. The chain couples TRBV2 to TRBJ2-7, with TRBD1 matching over 10 bases. The CDR3 has 15 amino acids. J gave up 3 bases and V 0 bases, and 2 bases lay outside the gene matches. Germline V gene data show CDR1 as SNHLY and CDR2 as FYNNEI.

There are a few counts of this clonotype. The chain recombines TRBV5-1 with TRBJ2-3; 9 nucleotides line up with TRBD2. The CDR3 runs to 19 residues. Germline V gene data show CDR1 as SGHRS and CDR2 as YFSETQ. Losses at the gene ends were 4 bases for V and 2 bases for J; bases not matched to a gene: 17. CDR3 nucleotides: TGCGCCAGCAGCGTAGGGACTAGCCCACGGCTGATACCCACAGATACGCAGTATTTT. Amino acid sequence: CASSVGTSPRLIPTDTQYF.

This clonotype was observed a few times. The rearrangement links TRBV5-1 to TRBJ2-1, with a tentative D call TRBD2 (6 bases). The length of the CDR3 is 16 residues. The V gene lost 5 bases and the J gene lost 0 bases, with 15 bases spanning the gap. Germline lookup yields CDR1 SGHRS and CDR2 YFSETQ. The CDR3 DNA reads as TGCGCCAGCAGTGGGGAGGCAGGGAGCTCCTACAATGAGCAGTTCTTC. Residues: CASSGEAGSSYNEQFF.

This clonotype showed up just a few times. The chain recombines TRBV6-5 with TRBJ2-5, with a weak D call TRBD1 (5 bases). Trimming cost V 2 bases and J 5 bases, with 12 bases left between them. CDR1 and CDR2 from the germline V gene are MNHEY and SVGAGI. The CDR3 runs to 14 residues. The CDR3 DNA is TGTGCCAGCAGTTACGAAGGGGTGGGGGAGACCCAGTACTTC. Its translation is CASSYEGVGETQYF.

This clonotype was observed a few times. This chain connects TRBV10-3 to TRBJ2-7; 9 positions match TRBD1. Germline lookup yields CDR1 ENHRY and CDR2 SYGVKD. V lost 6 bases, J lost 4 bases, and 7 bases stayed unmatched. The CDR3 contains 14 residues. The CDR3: CAIRGQGGPYEQYF. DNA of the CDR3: TGTGCCATCAGGGGACAGGGAGGTCCGTACGAGCAGTACTTC.

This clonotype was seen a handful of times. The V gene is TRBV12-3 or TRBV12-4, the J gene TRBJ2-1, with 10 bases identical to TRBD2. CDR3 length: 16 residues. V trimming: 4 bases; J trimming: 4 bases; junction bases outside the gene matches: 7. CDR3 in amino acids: CASSSASGGRYNEQFF. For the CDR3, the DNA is TGTGCCAGCAGTTCGGCTAGCGGGGGAAGATACAATGAGCAGTTCTTC.

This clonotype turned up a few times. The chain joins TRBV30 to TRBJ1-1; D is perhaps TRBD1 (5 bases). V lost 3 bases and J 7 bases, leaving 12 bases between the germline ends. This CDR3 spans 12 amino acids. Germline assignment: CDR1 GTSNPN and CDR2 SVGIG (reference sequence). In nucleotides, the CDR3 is TGTGCCTGGAGAAGGGGAATAAATGAAGCTTTCTTT. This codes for CAWRRGINEAFF.